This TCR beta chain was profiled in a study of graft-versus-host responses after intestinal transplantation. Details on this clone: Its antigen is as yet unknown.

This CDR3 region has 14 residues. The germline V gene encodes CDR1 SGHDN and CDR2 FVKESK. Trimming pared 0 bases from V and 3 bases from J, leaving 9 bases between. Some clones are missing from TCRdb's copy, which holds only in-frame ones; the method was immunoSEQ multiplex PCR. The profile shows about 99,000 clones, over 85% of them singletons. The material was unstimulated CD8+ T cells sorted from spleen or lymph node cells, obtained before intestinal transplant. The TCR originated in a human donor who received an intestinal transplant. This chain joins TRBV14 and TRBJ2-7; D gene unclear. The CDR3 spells CASSQEIGVYEQYF. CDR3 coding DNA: TGTGCCAGCAGCCAAGAAATTGGGGTCTACGAGCAGTACTTC.